This T cell receptor (beta chain) was observed in a study of regulatory T cells in long-lasting Graves disease. Described time point: persistent/refractory GD, antithyroid drugs over 5 years with positive TRAb. TCR sequences were obtained from RNA taken from PBMCs. An endocrinology department in Xi'an, China, supplied the patients. Study observations and caveats: When disease was persistent, TRBV28, TRBJ1-2 and TRBJ2-5 were the favored segments. The work looked only at peripheral blood and did not look at thyroid tissue.

In its sample, this clonotype was seen many times. Its target is unknown. With iRepertoire HTBI primers and Arm-PCR of CDR3 regions, TCR beta libraries were built. As originally analysed: Taken together, the samples had 55 to 65 TRBV and approximately 15 TRBJ segments identified. TCRdb fed the multiplex PCR reads into MiXCR, producing one record per CDR3 protein. The V and J calls were not made by the authors but by TCRdb's processing. The sample comprises 450,000 or so distinct CDR3 sequences, 20% of which are singletons, and about 7.8% rests with the top ten. CDR3 length: 14 residues. The V end lost 4 bases, the J end lost 4 bases, and 13 bases lay between the germline ends. Germline assignment: CDR1 MNHEY and CDR2 SVGEGT.

The chain couples TRBV6-2 or TRBV6-3 to TRBJ2-5; D possibly corresponds to TRBD1 (6 bases). Sequenced here: peripheral blood mononuclear cells (PBMCs), sampled when the disease was refractory, from a patient treated with antithyroid drugs. The source of this sequence is a female donor with Graves disease. DNA for the CDR3: TGTGCCAGCAGTTTACAGGGTCTGGGAGAGACCCAGTACTTC. Its translation: CASSLQGLGETQYF.